This T cell receptor (beta chain) is drawn from a study of sequential checkpoint blockade in melanoma. Study-wide background: TCRbeta immunosequencing was performed on DNA from more than 75 pretreatment melanoma tumor samples.

Clones were read by immunoSEQ multiplex PCR, and TCRdb kept only the in-frame ones, dropping some. This table has 7,900 or so clones, around 24% appearing once. The V gene lost 6 bases and the J gene lost 11 bases, with 19 bases spanning the gap. The CDR3 spans 13 residues. Specified treatment: randomized to nivolumab then ipilimumab (arm A) or the reverse (arm B). Points on this clone: Antigen specificity is unknown.

Overall study findings and caveats: Tumor T-cell fraction and clonality correlated with PD-L1 and CD8+ counts.

The rearrangement uses TRBV23-1 and TRBJ1-1; possible D gene TRBD1, 5 bases. TRBV23-1 is noted as an ORF with a role that remains uncertain. This sequence originates from a human donor with melanoma. Sequenced material: tumor tissue (inferred from file names), taken from a patient given nivolumab and ipilimumab in sequence. CDR3 residues: CASSAGRGFIAFF. For the CDR3, the DNA is TGCGCCAGCAGCGCAGGTAGGGGTTTTATTGCTTTCTTT.